The clone carrying this T cell receptor (beta chain) was counted at least ten times. Antigen: not known. RNA transcripts were the template, and TCR beta CDR3 regions were amplified from them. Investigators did first-round RT-PCR with HTBI primers, then second-round multiplex PCR. TCRdb reprocessed the multiplex PCR reads with MiXCR, giving one entry per CDR3 protein. The sample includes some 520,000 distinct CDR3 sequences, approximately 15% of them seen just once. The data stem from a study of Graves' ophthalmopathy and Graves' hyperthyroidism. From germline, CDR1 is SGHTA and CDR2 FQGTGA. There are 15 residues in the CDR3. Trimming removed 5 bases from V and 3 bases from J, with 16 bases in between. Study-wide results and caveats: Blood also held most thyroid clonotypes expanded above 0.001 frequency.

Moderate-to-severe activity, CAS ≥3, NOSPECS ≥4 and a duration under 3 months were seen in donors with ophthalmopathy. Sequencing input: blood. The V call is TRBV7-3, the J call TRBJ1-1, with D unresolved. The clonotype originates from a woman aged 25 to 45 with Graves' ophthalmopathy. This CDR3 is CASSHRRLWDTEAFF. The CDR3 DNA reads as TGTGCCAGCAGCCACCGTAGGCTCTGGGACACTGAAGCTTTCTTT.